This note documents a single T cell receptor beta chain sequence. Antigen unknown. This specimen comes from a study of post-analysis software for immune sequencing data. Findings and caveats of the study: F-measure co-clustering was strong for batch-matched samples.

Prepared TCR beta cDNA libraries contained unique molecular identifiers. Using its own MiXCR run on the PCR reads, TCRdb lists one record per CDR3 protein. The sample gives roughly 700,000 distinct CDR3 sequences, around 27% of which show up once; roughly 0.54% is in the top ten. The TCR comes from a girl aged 5-17 years with multiple sclerosis. The sequenced material came from blood.

The CDR3 spells CATSALKNPYNEQFF. In nucleotides, the CDR3 is TGTGCCACCAGTGCCCTTAAGAACCCTTACAATGAGCAGTTCTTC. The genes are TRBV24-1 and TRBJ2-1; D is unclear. Germline assignment: CDR1 KGHDR and CDR2 SFDVKD. The length of the CDR3 is 15 residues. Trimming took off 5 bases at V and 4 bases at J, with 14 bases between the two ends.